This passage covers 25 T cell receptor beta chains from one sample sequenced in a study of human T cells and chemical hapten exposure. TCRdb used MiXCR to reprocess the RACE reads, holding one entry per CDR3 protein. The top ten hold around 1.9% of the sample, which has approximately 32,000 distinct CDR3 sequences, 9.5% to 15% seen once. Described time point: pre-sensitization, week 0. As for treatment: therapeutic diphenylcyclopropenone sensitization with weekly scalp DPC. RNA extraction used unfractionated whole blood as the source of total RNA. The sample consisted of whole blood, taken in connection with sensitization to the hapten diphenylcyclopropenone (DPC). These receptors all stem from a woman between 40 and 55 years old with alopecia areata. Some clones in this sample may be carry-over from other donors' samples.

Remarks on this clonotype: The conserved final phenylalanine or tryptophan is absent from the CDR3, which likely points to a read error. The rearrangement links TRBV5-6 to TRBJ2-3, with D tentatively TRBD1 (6 bases). CDR3 length: 14 amino acids. The V gene's germline CDR1 is SGHDT and CDR2 YYEEEE. The V end lost 0 bases, the J end lost 4 bases, and 9 bases lay between the germline ends. CDR3 sequence reads: CASSLGGPADTQYY. CDR3 DNA: TGTGCCAGCAGCTTGGGGGGGCCCGCAGATACGCAGTATTAT.

This clonotype has ten or more counts. V and J are TRBV6-5 and TRBJ2-1; 12 nucleotides agree with TRBD2. The V segment lost 0 bases and the J segment 8 bases; nucleotides outside the gene matches: 5. CDR3 length: 16 amino acids. The germline V gene encodes CDR1 MNHEY and CDR2 SVGAGI. The CDR3 is CASSYSTSGSTDEQFF. Written as DNA, the CDR3 is TGTGCCAGCAGTTACTCGACTAGCGGGAGTACGGATGAGCAGTTCTTC.

This clonotype was observed many times. The J gene is TRBJ2-1, the V gene TRBV10-2; TRBD2 aligns across 9 bases. The CDR3 totals 17 residues. Per germline, CDR1 WSHSY and CDR2 SAAADI. The V segment lost 0 bases and the J segment 10 bases; nucleotides outside the gene matches: 13. As DNA, the CDR3 is TGCGCCAGCAGTGAGTCGATCCAGCGGGGGGCCGTAGGGGAGCAGTTCTTC. Its translation is CASSESIQRGAVGEQFF.

The chain uses TRBV20-1 and TRBJ2-3; 8 bases are shared with TRBD2. V was pared by 3 bases and J by 2 bases, with 7 bases of the junction left unmatched. Germline assignment: CDR1 DFQATT and CDR2 SNEGSKA (reference sequence). This CDR3 has 15 residues. This chain's CDR3 is CSASGLAWITDTQYF. In DNA, the CDR3 is TGCAGTGCTAGCGGACTAGCATGGATCACAGATACGCAGTATTTT.

The table lists this clonotype with a count of one. The rearrangement joins TRBV7-2 to TRBJ2-3, with D perhaps matching TRBD1 (6 bases). The ends were cut back, 6 bases at V and 0 bases at J, with 10 bases in the middle. The CDR3 is 14 amino acids. Germline assignment: CDR1 SGHTA and CDR2 FQGNSA. The CDR3 loop reads CASSVGASTDTQYF. The CDR3 region has the DNA TGTGCCAGCAGTGTGGGGGCCAGCACAGATACGCAGTATTTT. The whole variable domain, filled in from reference TRBV7-2 and TRBJ2-3, reads GAGVSQSPSNKVTEKGKDVELRCDPISGHTALYWYRQSLGQGLEFLIYFQGNSAPDKSGLPSDRFSAERTGGSVSTLTIQRTQQEDSAVYLCASSVGASTDTQYFGPGTRLTVL.

The rearrangement uses TRBV28 and TRBJ2-1, with D uncertain. Germline-derived CDR1 and CDR2 are MDHEN and SYDVKM. The V and J ends lost 3 bases and 8 bases respectively, with 14 bases between them. The CDR3 spans 14 residues. In nucleotides, the CDR3 is TGTGCCAGCAGTTTTGGCGACTTCAACGATGAGCAGTTCTTC. This encodes CASSFGDFNDEQFF.

There are many counts of this clonotype. V is TRBV20-1 and J is TRBJ1-5, with D possibly TRBD1 on 5 matching bases. Trimming cost V 0 bases and J 7 bases, with 13 bases left between them. The CDR3 runs 14 residues. Germline assignment: CDR1 DFQATT and CDR2 SNEGSKA (reference sequence). CDR3 DNA: TGCAGTGCTAGAGAACAAGGGGAGCACCAGCCCCAGCATTTT. This gives the protein CSAREQGEHQPQHF.

The chain links TRBV30 to TRBJ1-2, with D possibly matching TRBD1 (6 bases). Germline V gives CDR1 GTSNPN, CDR2 SVGIG (reference sequence). V dropped 3 bases and J dropped 1 base, with 21 bases sitting between them. This CDR3 spans 17 amino acids. The CDR3 loop reads CAWSRLGGLLLNYGYTF. For the CDR3, the DNA is TGTGCCTGGAGCCGGTTGGGGGGGCTCCTGCTTAACTATGGCTACACCTTC.

This clonotype was found a few times. The chain links TRBV29-1 to TRBJ2-1; D unclear. Trimming shortened V by 3 bases and J by 4 bases, and 13 bases separated the two germline ends. Germline V gene lookup returns CDR1 SQVTM and CDR2 ANQGSEA. CDR3 size: 14 residues. The CDR3, as DNA: TGCAGCGTTGAGGTCACTACTCCTTACAATGAGCAGTTCTTC. Protein: CSVEVTTPYNEQFF.

This chain uses TRBV11-2 with TRBJ2-1; 8 nucleotides match TRBD2. There are 13 residues in the CDR3. Germline V gene lookup returns CDR1 SGHAT and CDR2 FQNNGV. V dropped 0 bases and J dropped 14; count of bases not matched to a gene: 6. The CDR3 DNA reads as TGTGCCAGCAGCTTAGATTATAGCGGGGAAGAGTTCTTC. This translates into CASSLDYSGEEFF.

This clonotype was counted only a few times. The chain uses TRBV15 and TRBJ1-1, with D maybe TRBD1 (5 bases). Germline lookup yields CDR1 LNHNV and CDR2 YYDKDF (reference sequence). The CDR3 sequence is 17 residues long. V was trimmed by 0 bases and J by 4 bases, leaving 18 bases between them. This chain's CDR3 is CATSRDPGELRGTEAFF. CDR3 DNA sequence: TGTGCCACCAGCAGAGACCCCGGAGAGCTTAGGGGCACTGAAGCTTTCTTT.

Comment on this clonotype: One end of the junction is discordant with germline, which a read error may explain. The chain combines TRBV12-3 or TRBV12-4 with TRBJ2-3; TRBD2 matches at 8 bases. The CDR3 runs 18 residues. CDR3 loop: CASSLDSYSGKGTDTQYF. CDR3 sequence (DNA): TGTGCCAGCAGCCTTGACAGCTATAGCGGGAAAGGCACGGATACGCAGTATTTT.

This clonotype was counted at least ten times. The chain links TRBV29-1 to TRBJ2-3; the D gene is possibly TRBD2 (6 bases). Trimming took 4 bases from V and 0 from J, leaving 8 bases between them. CDR1 and CDR2 (germline): SQVTM, ANQGSEA. The CDR3 covers 13 residues. The CDR3 spells CSVVGGSTDTQYF. CDR3 nucleotides: TGCAGCGTTGTGGGGGGAAGCACAGATACGCAGTATTTT.

At least ten counts were recorded for this clonotype. V gene TRBV6-5 combines with J gene TRBJ1-4; no clear D. The CDR3 length is 15 residues. Germline-derived CDR1 and CDR2 are MNHEY and SVGAGI. V gave up 0 bases and J gave up 3 bases, with 8 bases separating them. The CDR3 here is CASSYSPMSNEKLFF. For the CDR3, the DNA is TGTGCCAGCAGTTACTCCCCAATGTCTAATGAAAAACTGTTTTTT.

In its sample, this clonotype was seen many times. The chain carries TRBV20-1 and TRBJ2-1; unclear D gene. This CDR3 spans 11 amino acids. V lost 6 bases to trimming and J lost 5 bases, with 8 bases between them. The germline V gene has CDR1 DFQATT and CDR2 SNEGSKA (reference sequence). The CDR3 is CSAWSDNEQFF. The CDR3 coding sequence is TGCAGTGCCTGGAGCGACAATGAGCAGTTCTTC.

The chain recombines TRBV5-1 with TRBJ2-3, with D perhaps matching TRBD2 (6 bases). Per the germline V gene, CDR1 is SGHRS and CDR2 is YFSETQ. Between the trimmed V and J ends, which lost 0 bases and 8 bases, there was a span of 13 bases. The CDR3 is 14 residues long. CDR3 region: CASSLGLEKSTQYF. The CDR3 DNA reads TGCGCCAGCAGCTTGGGACTAGAGAAGAGTACGCAGTATTTT.

This clonotype was seen more than once but under ten times. This rearrangement joins TRBV15 to TRBJ1-5; 8 bases line up with TRBD1. V shed 0 bases, J shed 3 bases, and the junction held 16 bases outside the gene matches. Germline V lookup: CDR1 LNHNV, CDR2 YYDKDF (reference sequence). The CDR3 sequence is 20 residues long. As DNA, the CDR3 is TGTGCCACCAGCAGAGATCGAGGACAGGGCCTCCTTATCAACAATCAGCCCCAGCATTTT. Residues: CATSRDRGQGLLINNQPQHF.

This clonotype was seen at least ten times. This chain uses TRBV20-1 with TRBJ2-2; possible D gene TRBD1, 6 bases. This CDR3 comprises 13 residues. Germline-derived CDR1 and CDR2 are DFQATT and SNEGSKA (reference sequence). Trimming left V 7 bases short and J 8 bases short, with 17 bases between. DNA for the CDR3: TGCAGTGGGTGGGGGCGCCCCAATGGGGAGCTGTTTTTT. Encoded protein: CSGWGRPNGELFF.

This clonotype occurred many times. The gene calls are TRBV9 and TRBJ2-2; no definite D call. The CDR3 covers 17 residues. Germline loops: CDR1 SGDLS, CDR2 YYNGEE. The ends were cut back, 0 bases at V and 2 bases at J, with 14 bases in the middle. This chain's CDR3 is CASSVEAARRNTGELFF. The DNA of the CDR3 is TGTGCCAGCAGCGTAGAGGCGGCACGCCGAAACACCGGGGAGCTGTTTTTT.

This clonotype occurred a few times. The rearrangement uses TRBV6-5 and TRBJ2-5; 11 bases align to TRBD2. The CDR3 contains 15 residues. Germline CDR1 MNHEY, CDR2 SVGAGI. V gave up 4 bases and J gave up 5 bases; unmatched junction bases: 6. This chain's CDR3 is CASSSTSGSLETQYF. For the CDR3, the DNA is TGTGCCAGCAGTTCCACTAGCGGGAGCTTGGAGACCCAGTACTTC.

Relative to its sample, this clonotype is medium-sized. This sequence joins TRBV9 and TRBJ2-1; unclear D gene. The V gene's germline CDR1 is SGDLS and CDR2 YYNGEE. This CDR3 is built from 17 residues. V lost 2 bases and J 6 bases, leaving 21 bases between the germline ends. The CDR3 nucleotides read TGTGCCAGCAGCGTCTCTAGTCAAACCCTCACCCCCAATGAGCAGTTCTTC. It translates to CASSVSSQTLTPNEQFF.

This chain uses TRBV9 with TRBJ2-7, with 11 bases that match TRBD2. The trim removed 0 bases at V and 2 bases at J, leaving 7 bases unmatched. The CDR3 has 17 amino acids. Germline V lookup: CDR1 SGDLS, CDR2 YYNGEE. The CDR3 loop reads CASSVEGGLAAAYEQYF. As DNA, the CDR3 is TGTGCCAGCAGCGTAGAAGGGGGACTAGCGGCCGCCTACGAGCAGTACTTC. Looking up the rest from reference TRBV9 and TRBJ2-7 gives the full variable domain: DSGVTQTPKHLITATGQRVTLRCSPRSGDLSVYWYQQSLDQGLQFLIQYYNGEERAKGNILERFSAQQFPDLHSELNLSSLELGDSALYFCASSVEGGLAAAYEQYFGPGTRLTVT.

This clonotype was counted a few times. V and J are TRBV29-1 and TRBJ2-3; the D is unclear. V lost 4 bases and J lost 0, with 5 bases in between. Per germline, CDR1 SQVTM and CDR2 ANQGSEA. The CDR3 is 12 amino acids. In nucleotides, the CDR3 is TGCAGCGTTGCCCCTAGCACAGATACGCAGTATTTT. Its translation: CSVAPSTDTQYF.

This clonotype was seen many times. The genes are TRBV5-1 and TRBJ2-1; the match to TRBD2 covers 9 bases. Losses at the gene ends were 7 bases for V and 9 bases for J; bases not matched to a gene: 11. The CDR3 extends over 14 amino acids. Germline lookup yields CDR1 SGHRS and CDR2 YFSETQ. The CDR3 coding sequence is TGCGCCAGCGCCGATAGCGGGAGCACGAGTGAGCAGTTCTTC. Translation: CASADSGSTSEQFF.

V and J are TRBV6-1 and TRBJ2-6; 10 bases match TRBD2. Trimming took 7 bases from V and 3 from J; bases not matched to a gene: 6. This CDR3 has 16 amino acids. Germline V gene data show CDR1 as MNHNS and CDR2 as SASEGT. The CDR3 DNA reads as TGTGCCAGCAAGTTAGCGGGAGGCCGTGGGGCCAACGTCCTGACTTTC. Translating gives CASKLAGGRGANVLTF.